This T cell receptor beta chain emerged from a study of cytomegalovirus exposure and HLA in healthy donors. Study information: The 95 to 150 validation repertoires were produced on the same platform as the roughly 700 repertoires of the first cohort. This was reported in a later analysis.

General observations from the study: Confirmation in vitro established that three CMV-associated chains were specific for CMV antigens. TCR clusters originating in the first cohort tended to co-occur in the 110 or so validation repertoires, according to a later analysis. Cytomegalovirus association was listed for 164 TCR beta chains.

Details on this clone: The antigen remains undetermined.

The ends were cut back, 6 bases at V and 4 bases at J, with 14 bases in the middle. Germline lookup yields CDR1 SNHLY and CDR2 FYNNEI. CDR3 size: 14 residues. This table comes from immunoSEQ multiplex PCR, and its TCRdb copy is limited to in-frame clones, with some not included. This sample has about 250,000 clones, with roughly 89% found just once. This receptor was identified in a man aged 18 to 30 in good health and CMV-seronegative. This sequence joins TRBV2 and TRBJ2-3; possible D gene TRBD1, 6 bases. Sequences were obtained from PBMCs. The CDR3 bases are TGTGCCAGCAGCGAGGACAGCGGTTCAGATACGCAGTATTTT. Its protein is CASSEDSGSDTQYF.